The rows below give T cell receptor beta chains drawn from one sample of a study of blood T cell repertoires in COVID-19. Sequencing was performed with immunoSEQ multiplex PCR; in TCRdb, only in-frame clones are kept and a portion is missing. The sample has hundreds of thousands of clones, about nine tenths seen once; the top ten hold about 2.2%. The source material was peripheral blood. The receptors originated from a woman aged 45-65 years who had recovered from COVID-19. CDR3s include the opening cysteine and the closing phenylalanine or tryptophan. A D gene is named only where the DNA matches it firmly. Size is stated for part of the rows, as once, few or many counts, or as a class when the clone is expanded.

J: TRBJ1-2
length: 14
D: TRBD1
size: .
V: TRBV9
DNA: TGTGCCAGCAGCGTAGATCAGGGGGACTATGGCTACACCTTC
CDR3: CASSVDQGDYGYTF

J: TRBJ2-2
length: 14
D: TRBD1
size: .
V: TRBV10-3
DNA: TGTGCCATCCGAGACAGGGGAGGCACCGGGGAGCTGTTTTTT
CDR3: CAIRDRGGTGELFF

J: TRBJ1-2
length: 14
D: .
size: .
V: TRBV19
DNA: TGTGCCAGTAGTATAGGCGGAGGGGACTATGGCTACACCTTC
CDR3: CASSIGGGDYGYTF

J: TRBJ2-1
length: 13
D: .
size: .
V: TRBV19
DNA: TGTGCCAGTAGTATTAATCCTTTCTATGAGCAGTTCTTC
CDR3: CASSINPFYEQFF

J: TRBJ1-2
length: 13
D: .
size: .
V: TRBV19
DNA: TGTGCCAGTAGTATATCGGCCTCGGGGGGCTACACCTTC
CDR3: CASSISASGGYTF

J: TRBJ2-1
length: 15
D: .
size: .
V: TRBV5-6
DNA: TGTGCCAGCAGCTTCTTCGGGGGATATTACAATGAGCAGTTCTTC
CDR3: CASSFFGGYYNEQFF

J: TRBJ1-5
length: 14
D: .
size: .
V: TRBV6-1
DNA: TGTGCCAGCAGTGAATCAGGCACCTATCAGCCCCAGCATTTT
CDR3: CASSESGTYQPQHF

J: TRBJ1-1
length: 13
D: .
size: .
V: TRBV6-1
DNA: TGTGCCAGCAGTGAGACAGGTCCCACTGAAGCTTTCTTT
CDR3: CASSETGPTEAFF

J: TRBJ1-2
length: 14
D: .
size: .
V: TRBV10-3
DNA: TGTGCCATCAGTGAGTCGGGAGGGTACTATGGCTACACCTTC
CDR3: CAISESGGYYGYTF

J: TRBJ2-1
length: 16
D: TRBD2
size: .
V: TRBV3-1/TRBV3-2
DNA: TGTGCCAGCAGCCAAGATCCAGCGGGGGCGAACAATGAGCAGTTCTTC
CDR3: CASSQDPAGANNEQFF

J: TRBJ1-2
length: 14
D: .
size: .
V: TRBV6-6
DNA: TGTGCCAGCAGTTCGCAGGGATTCGGCTATGGCTACACCTTC
CDR3: CASSSQGFGYGYTF

J: TRBJ1-1
length: 14
D: .
size: .
V: TRBV2
DNA: TGTGCCAGCAGTGAAGGTTCTACGGGGACTGAAGCTTTCTTT
CDR3: CASSEGSTGTEAFF

J: TRBJ2-3
length: 18
D: .
size: once
V: TRBV9
DNA: TGTGCCAGCAGCGCAAGCCCCCGTGGGGCGGGATACACAGATACGCAGTATTTT
CDR3: CASSASPRGAGYTDTQYF

J: TRBJ2-4
length: 16
D: TRBD1
size: once
V: TRBV15
DNA: TGTGCCACCAGCAGATCCGCTGGACAGGCCGCAAGCATTCAGTACTTC
CDR3: CATSRSAGQAASIQYF

J: TRBJ2-7
length: 14
D: .
size: .
V: TRBV2
DNA: TGTGCCAGCTCCGCTGACAACTGGTCCTACGAGCAGTACTTC
CDR3: CASSADNWSYEQYF

J: TRBJ1-5
length: 13
D: .
size: .
V: TRBV6-6
DNA: TGTGCCAGCGTTTACAGGGGCAATCAGCCCCAGCATTTT
CDR3: CASVYRGNQPQHF

J: TRBJ1-2
length: 15
D: .
size: .
V: TRBV27
DNA: TGTGCCAGCAGTTTCGGGGTACCGTCGCTCTATGGCTACACCTTC
CDR3: CASSFGVPSLYGYTF

J: TRBJ2-2
length: 16
D: TRBD1
size: .
V: TRBV9
DNA: TGTGCCAGCAGCCCTACAGACAGGGCTAACACCGGGGAGCTGTTTTTT
CDR3: CASSPTDRANTGELFF

J: TRBJ1-2
length: 14
D: .
size: .
V: TRBV25-1
DNA: TGTGCCAGCAGTGAATATAGCGGAGTTATGGGCTACACCTTC
CDR3: CASSEYSGVMGYTF

J: TRBJ1-1
length: 16
D: .
size: once
V: TRBV18
DNA: TGTGCCAGCTCACCACCGAAAAGGGGAATGAACACTGAAGCTTTCTTT
CDR3: CASSPPKRGMNTEAFF

J: TRBJ2-7
length: 16
D: .
size: .
V: TRBV7-2
DNA: TGTGCCAGCAGCTTTCAAGCGACAGTCACCAGCTACGAGCAGTACTTC
CDR3: CASSFQATVTSYEQYF

J: TRBJ1-2
length: 14
D: TRBD1
size: .
V: TRBV4-3
DNA: TGCGCCAGCAGCGAAGGGACAGGGGGCGACGGCTACACCTTC
CDR3: CASSEGTGGDGYTF

J: TRBJ1-2
length: 14
D: .
size: .
V: TRBV4-1
DNA: TGCGCCAGCAGCCAAGGGTCGGGAGTCTATGGCTACACCTTC
CDR3: CASSQGSGVYGYTF

J: TRBJ1-5
length: 15
D: TRBD1
size: .
V: TRBV6-5
DNA: TGTGCCAGCAGGCTACAGGGGGTAGGTGATCAGCCCCAGCATTTT
CDR3: CASRLQGVGDQPQHF

J: TRBJ2-1
length: 21
D: TRBD2
size: .
V: TRBV14
DNA: TGTGCCAGCAGCCAAGAACGGGGGGGGACTAGCTCTATTTTCGGCTACAATGAGCAGTTCTTC
CDR3: CASSQERGGTSSIFGYNEQFF